Shown below are 28 T cell receptor beta chains from a single sample sequenced in a study of Ad26.COV2.S vaccination and SARS-CoV-2 variants. Treatment reported: 15 to 20 received Ad26.COV2.S at low or high dose, single or two shots; a few received placebo; per-sample allocation not given. Repertoires come from day 63 after the first vaccine or placebo injection. The table came from immunoSEQ multiplex PCR; TCRdb's copy has only in-frame clones and leaves some out. The sample shows fewer than 500,000 clones, about 91% of them seen only once. The source was peripheral blood, collected in a trial of Ad26.COV2.S vaccine versus placebo. Source of these receptors: a person between 18 and 65 years old who received the Ad26.COV2.S COVID-19 vaccine or a placebo.

The chain recombines TRBV5-1 with TRBJ1-1, with a weak D call TRBD1 (6 bases). CDR1 SGHRS and CDR2 YFSETQ come from the germline V gene. This CDR3 comprises 15 residues. Deletions cut 0 bases from V and 2 bases from J, with 11 bases between. DNA of the CDR3: TGCGCCAGCAGCTTGGCAGCAGGGGTCAACACTGAAGCTTTCTTT. It translates to CASSLAAGVNTEAFF. Together with reference TRBV5-1 and TRBJ1-1, the CDR3 gives the full variable domain: KAGVTQTPRYLIKTRGQQVTLSCSPISGHRSVSWYQQTPGQGLQFLFEYFSETQRNKGNFPGRFSGRQFSNSRSEMNVSTLELGDSALYLCASSLAAGVNTEAFFGQGTRLTVV.

CDR3 sequence (DNA): TGCAGCGTTGAAACAGTTGCTAACTATGGCTACACCTTC. It is translated as CSVETVANYGYTF. The V call is TRBV29-1, the J call TRBJ1-2; unclear D gene. Trimming took off 2 bases at V and 0 bases at J, with 7 bases between the two ends. This CDR3 has 13 amino acids. Germline V gene sequence: CDR1 SQVTM, CDR2 ANQGSEA.

This clone was seen once. V usage is TRBV7-3 and J usage is TRBJ2-6; TRBD2 aligns across 7 bases. CDR1 and CDR2 (germline): SGHTA, FQGTGA. CDR3 length equals 19 residues. V lost 2 bases and J lost 0; bases outside the gene matches: 10. CDR3 region: CASSLYASGTFSGANVLTF. In DNA form, the CDR3 reads TGTGCCAGCAGCTTATATGCTAGCGGCACCTTCTCTGGGGCCAACGTCCTGACTTTC.

The V gene is TRBV19, the J gene TRBJ2-7; maybe TRBD1 (6 bases). V was shortened by 6 bases and J by 6 bases, with 12 bases between the two germline ends. Germline V gene lookup returns CDR1 LNHDA and CDR2 SQIVND (reference sequence). The CDR3 runs 12 residues. For the CDR3, the DNA is TGTGCCAGTAGCCACTCAGGGGTCGAGCAGTACTTC. It codes for CASSHSGVEQYF. The variable domain in full, completed from reference TRBV19 and TRBJ2-7, reads DGGITQSPKYLFRKEGQNVTLSCEQNLNHDAMYWYRQDPGQGLRLIYYSQIVNDFQKGDIAEGYSVSREKKESFPLTVTSAQKNPTAFYLCASSHSGVEQYFGPGTRLTVT.

The CDR3 coding sequence is TGCGCCAGCAGTCCCGGGACAGGGGCCTACAATGAGCAGTTCTTC. Its protein is CASSPGTGAYNEQFF. The chain employs TRBV5-1 and TRBJ2-1; 10 bases agree with TRBD1. The CDR3 loop spans 15 amino acids. The V gene end was trimmed by 5 bases and the J gene end by 2 bases; junction bases not matched to a gene: 4. Germline values: CDR1 SGHRS, CDR2 YFSETQ. The entire variable domain, with the rest obtained from reference TRBV5-1 and TRBJ2-1, is as follows: KAGVTQTPRYLIKTRGQQVTLSCSPISGHRSVSWYQQTPGQGLQFLFEYFSETQRNKGNFPGRFSGRQFSNSRSEMNVSTLELGDSALYLCASSPGTGAYNEQFFGPGTRLTVL.

J is TRBJ2-1 and V is TRBV28; 8 positions agree with TRBD2. V lost 7 bases, J lost 7 bases, and 6 bases stayed unmatched. Germline loops: CDR1 MDHEN, CDR2 SYDVKM. This CDR3 has 13 residues. CDR3 loop: CASTRGGGNEQFF. Here the CDR3 DNA reads TGTGCCAGCACCCGGGGGGGCGGGAATGAGCAGTTCTTC.

This sequence joins TRBV7-2 and TRBJ1-2; D gene unclear. V shed 6 bases and J shed 8 bases, with 16 bases lying between them. The germline gives CDR1 SGHTA, CDR2 FQGNSA. The CDR3 sequence is 13 residues long. Written as DNA, the CDR3 is TGTGCCAGCAGATCCTATCCGGCCGAAGGCTACACCTTC. Translation gives CASRSYPAEGYTF.

This clone was counted between two and nine times. The chain has TRBV11-2 and TRBJ2-5; the match to TRBD2 covers 7 bases. Germline-derived CDR1 and CDR2 are SGHAT and FQNNGV. The CDR3 is 15 amino acids. The J segment lost 8 bases and the V segment lost 7 bases, leaving 16 bases of the junction unmatched. CDR3 sequence reads: CASTVFGGRVSTQYF. The CDR3 nucleotides read TGTGCCAGCACGGTGTTTGGCGGGAGAGTAAGCACCCAGTACTTC.

This chain uses TRBV18 with TRBJ2-1, with 14 bases matching TRBD2. The length of the CDR3 is 17 residues. V lost 9 bases to trimming and J lost 7 bases; unmatched junction nucleotides: 14. Germline loops: CDR1 KGHSH, CDR2 LQKENI. DNA of the CDR3: TGTGCCAGTTCGACCGGGACTAGCGGGAGATTCACAAATGAGCAGTTCTTC. Translated: CASSTGTSGRFTNEQFF.

V usage is TRBV3-1 (or the pseudogene TRBV3-2) and J usage is TRBJ1-2; no clear D gene. Trimming left V 0 bases short and J 8 bases short, with 13 bases between. The CDR3 is made up of 14 amino acids. The germline V gene has CDR1 LGHDT and CDR2 YNNKEL (reference sequence). The CDR3 coding sequence is TGTGCCAGCAGCCAAGAATTTATAGCTTCCGGCTACACCTTC. Translated, it gives CASSQEFIASGYTF.

The chain employs TRBV10-3 and TRBJ2-2, with unresolved D. Germline V CDR1 and CDR2: ENHRY, SYGVKD. CDR3 length equals 16 residues. Trimming took off 4 bases at V and 0 bases at J, with 12 bases between the two ends. The CDR3 nucleotides are TGTGCCATCAGTGGAATCAGGATTTCGAACACCGGGGAGCTGTTTTTT. It codes for CAISGIRISNTGELFF.

The chain carries TRBV19 and TRBJ2-3; 8 bases are shared with TRBD1. This CDR3 comprises 16 residues. CDR1 and CDR2 from the germline V gene are LNHDA and SQIVND (reference sequence). V was pared by 3 bases and J by 3 bases, with 8 bases of the junction left unmatched. The CDR3 DNA sequence: TGTGCCAGTAGTATGATAGGGCAGGGGGCAACAGATACGCAGTATTTT. Its protein product is CASSMIGQGATDTQYF.

This chain connects TRBV7-9 to TRBJ1-1; D is unresolved. Germline lookup yields CDR1 SEHNR and CDR2 FQNEAQ (reference sequence). The CDR3 runs to 14 residues. V was trimmed by 2 bases and J by 1 base, leaving 8 bases between them. CDR3 DNA: TGTGCCAGCAGCTTACTCGCTGAGAACACTGAAGCTTTCTTT. As protein: CASSLLAENTEAFF. The full variable domain, in which reference TRBV7-9 and TRBJ1-1 provide the parts outside the CDR3, is DTGVSQNPRHKITKRGQNVTFRCDPISEHNRLYWYRQTLGQGPEFLTYFQNEAQLEKSRLLSDRFSAERPKGSFSTLEIQRTEQGDSAMYLCASSLLAENTEAFFGQGTRLTVV.

This clone was picked up one time. The chain uses TRBV24-1 and TRBJ1-2; 9 nucleotides line up with TRBD1. Germline V lookup: CDR1 KGHDR, CDR2 SFDVKD. Germline trimming cut 1 base from V and 7 bases from J; bases unmatched to any gene: 6. This CDR3 has 15 residues. The CDR3 is CATSDLRGDRAGYTF. For the CDR3, the DNA is TGTGCCACCAGTGATTTAAGGGGGGACAGGGCTGGCTACACCTTC.

The chain joins TRBV6-2 or TRBV6-3 to TRBJ1-5; the D is unclear. Germline V gives CDR1 MNHEY, CDR2 SVGEGT. The CDR3 has 15 residues. V was cut by 2 bases and J by 0 bases, with 8 bases left in between. CDR3 nucleotide sequence: TGTGCCAGCAGTTACCTCGAGTATAGCAATCAGCCCCAGCATTTT. It is translated as CASSYLEYSNQPQHF.

This clone showed up just once. This sequence joins TRBV28 and TRBJ1-2; 7 bases are shared with TRBD1. CDR1 is MDHEN, CDR2 SYDVKM, per germline. The CDR3 sequence is 17 residues long. Trimming took 3 bases from V and 4 from J; bases not matched to a gene: 14. The CDR3, as DNA: TGTGCCAGCAGTTTTGTTGAAACAGGGGCAAAACTCTATGGCTACACCTTC. It yields the protein CASSFVETGAKLYGYTF.

The chain is built from TRBV11-3 and TRBJ2-3; 10 bases fit TRBD2. The CDR3 spans 13 residues. The germline V gene has CDR1 SGHNT and CDR2 YENEEA. V lost 6 bases to trimming and J lost 5 bases; unmatched junction nucleotides: 2. CDR3 region: CASRPSGRDTQYF. DNA of the CDR3: TGTGCCAGCAGGCCTAGCGGGAGAGATACGCAGTATTTT.

The chain carries TRBV6-5 and TRBJ1-1; D is undetermined. The CDR3 covers 14 residues. Between the trimmed V and J ends, which lost 2 bases and 1 base, there was a span of 8 bases. The germline V gene has CDR1 MNHEY and CDR2 SVGAGI. CDR3 loop: CASSYRAGNTEAFF. The CDR3 bases are TGTGCCAGCAGTTACAGAGCAGGGAACACTGAAGCTTTCTTT.

This clone was detected once. This chain links TRBV3-1 (or the pseudogene TRBV3-2) with TRBJ1-2; D gene unclear. Germline assignment: CDR1 LGHDT and CDR2 YNNKEL (reference sequence). CDR3 length: 14 residues. Trimming cost V 4 bases and J 1 base, with 10 bases left between them. The CDR3 reads CASSRSGGNYGYTF. CDR3 in DNA: TGTGCCAGCAGCCGATCGGGTGGTAACTATGGCTACACCTTC.

The rearrangement joins TRBV24-1 to TRBJ2-2, with 9 bases aligning to TRBD2. With V trimmed by 4 bases and J by 2 bases, 7 bases remained unmatched. There are 17 residues in the CDR3. The germline V gene has CDR1 KGHDR and CDR2 SFDVKD. CDR3 nucleotide sequence: TGTGCCACCAGTGACCGCGGACTAGCGATAAACACCGGGGAGCTGTTTTTT. It translates to CATSDRGLAINTGELFF.

This clone came up once. V and J are TRBV7-9 and TRBJ2-1; 14 bases map to TRBD2. The CDR3 covers 15 residues. The ends lost 1 base at V and 9 bases at J; junction bases unmatched: 2. The germline V gene has CDR1 SEHNR and CDR2 FQNEAQ (reference sequence). CDR3 loop: CASSLGGLAGGEQFF. For the CDR3, the DNA is TGTGCCAGCAGCTTAGGTGGACTAGCGGGAGGTGAGCAGTTCTTC.

The CDR3 coding sequence is TGTGCCAGCAGCTTGGCGGGTATACTAAGCTCGCATGAGCAGTTCTTC. Translation: CASSLAGILSSHEQFF. This rearrangement joins TRBV5-4 to TRBJ2-1, with unresolved D. Germline V gives CDR1 SGHNT, CDR2 YYREEE (reference sequence). V was shortened by 0 bases and J by 8 bases, with 18 bases between the two germline ends. This CDR3 is built from 16 residues.

The J gene is TRBJ1-3, the V gene TRBV5-1; D remains ambiguous. Trimming removed 6 bases from V and 2 bases from J, with 12 bases in between. The V gene's germline CDR1 is SGHRS and CDR2 YFSETQ. The CDR3 loop spans 14 amino acids. CDR3 residues: CASTSGPAGNTIYF. In DNA form, the CDR3 reads TGCGCCAGCACCTCGGGCCCAGCTGGAAACACCATATATTTT.

This chain links TRBV4-1 with TRBJ1-5; D unclear. V was trimmed by 1 base and J by 7 bases, leaving 14 bases between them. Per germline, CDR1 MGHRA and CDR2 YSYEKL. The CDR3 loop spans 15 amino acids. DNA for the CDR3: TGCGCCAGCAGCCAAGTGCGGTCAGGAGGGCAGCCCCAGCATTTT. Residues: CASSQVRSGGQPQHF.

This clone was detected only a few times. V gene TRBV19 combines with J gene TRBJ2-2; D is perhaps TRBD1 (5 bases). The CDR3 extends over 13 amino acids. The germline CDR1 and CDR2 sequences are LNHDA and SQIVND (reference sequence). V lost 7 bases, J lost 2 bases, and 8 bases lay in between. This CDR3 is CASTRVNTGELFF. The CDR3 nucleotides are TGTGCCAGTACCAGGGTTAACACCGGGGAGCTGTTTTTT.

This clone was picked up one time. The chain has TRBV5-5 and TRBJ2-2, with D perhaps being TRBD1 or TRBD2 (5 bases each). This CDR3 is 17 amino acids long. Trimming stripped 5 bases from V and 1 base from J, with 18 bases between. Per germline, CDR1 SGHKS and CDR2 YYEKEE (reference sequence). CDR3 loop: CASRLTRGQGNTGELFF. CDR3 coding DNA: TGTGCCAGCAGGCTCACAAGAGGGCAGGGGAACACCGGGGAGCTGTTTTTT.

The rearrangement uses TRBV7-2 and TRBJ2-3; D not certain. Between the trimmed V and J ends, which lost 0 bases and 2 bases, there was a span of 6 bases. Germline CDR1 and CDR2: SGHTA and FQGNSA. The CDR3 covers 14 residues. The CDR3 DNA sequence: TGTGCCAGCAGCTTAGCGGTGATCACAGATACGCAGTATTTT. This translates into CASSLAVITDTQYF.

The chain couples TRBV6-6 to TRBJ2-1; D is possibly TRBD1 (5 bases). The CDR3 sequence is 13 residues long. Germline V CDR1 and CDR2: MNHNY, SVGAGI (reference sequence). The V end was cut by 5 bases, the J end by 3 bases, with 8 bases between. CDR3 in DNA: TGTGCCAGCAGTCAAGACAGCTACAATGAGCAGTTCTTC. Encoded protein: CASSQDSYNEQFF.